Listed here are 30 T cell receptor beta chains from one sample, sequenced in a study of beta chain features in type 1 diabetes. What was sequenced were expressed TCRB transcripts, since all of the isolated RNA had been reverse transcribed. The table came from immunoSEQ multiplex PCR; TCRdb's copy has only in-frame clones and leaves some out. The profile shows hundreds of thousands of clones, more than 12% of them singletons. Points from the study as a whole: TCRB CDR3s from Type 1 diabetes patients were moderately but significantly shorter in all four CD4+ subsets.

No antigen has been identified for these receptors. Sequenced material: naive CD4+ T cells from blood. All receptors derive from a man aged 18 to 30 with type 1 diabetes.

This clone was seen a few times. The V gene is TRBV11-2, the J gene TRBJ1-1, with D possibly matching TRBD1 (5 bases). Trimming removed 3 bases at V and 3 bases at J, with 8 bases between. CDR1 SGHAT and CDR2 FQNNGV come from the germline V gene. The CDR3 runs to 13 residues. CDR3 nucleotides: TGTGCCAGCAGCTTGGGGACTTACACTGAAGCTTTCTTT. It codes for CASSLGTYTEAFF.

V usage is TRBV9 and J usage is TRBJ1-5; tentatively, D is TRBD1 (5 bases). The CDR3 is 16 residues long. In germline, CDR1 is SGDLS, CDR2 YYNGEE. Between the trimmed V and J ends, which lost 0 bases and 2 bases, there was a span of 12 bases. CDR3 sequence reads: CASSVGAGRGNQPQHF. The CDR3 bases are TGTGCCAGCAGCGTAGGGGCAGGGCGAGGCAATCAGCCCCAGCATTTT. The full variable domain, in which reference TRBV9 and TRBJ1-5 provide the parts outside the CDR3, is DSGVTQTPKHLITATGQRVTLRCSPRSGDLSVYWYQQSLDQGLQFLIQYYNGEERAKGNILERFSAQQFPDLHSELNLSSLELGDSALYFCASSVGAGRGNQPQHFGDGTRLSIL.

This chain joins TRBV30 and TRBJ1-6; 7 bases line up with TRBD1. The germline V gene encodes CDR1 GTSNPN and CDR2 SVGIG (reference sequence). This CDR3 is 14 amino acids long. The V and J ends lost 1 base and 10 bases, in that order; junction bases with no gene match: 7. CDR3 nucleotides: TGTGCCTGGAGTGAGGGCAGGGGGAGGTCACCCCTCCACTTT. Its translation: CAWSEGRGRSPLHF.

This clone occurred a few times. The V call is TRBV7-9, the J call TRBJ2-7, with 9 bases fitting TRBD1. Looked up from germline, CDR1 is SEHNR and CDR2 is FQNEAQ (reference sequence). V lost 10 bases and J lost 5; bases outside the gene matches: 15. The CDR3 is made up of 15 amino acids. CDR3 bases: TGTGCCATCGTCCCGGGACAGGGTTTGATGAACGAGCAGTACTTC. Amino acid sequence: CAIVPGQGLMNEQYF.

This clone was detected a few times. The rearrangement joins TRBV30 to TRBJ1-2; the D is unclear. The CDR3 runs to 15 residues. Germline V lookup: CDR1 GTSNPN, CDR2 SVGIG (reference sequence). Trimming took 0 bases from V and 2 from J, leaving 13 bases between them. CDR3 nucleotide sequence: TGTGCCTGGAGTGTACGTGGATTGCTGAACTATGGCTACACCTTC. Translated, it gives CAWSVRGLLNYGYTF.

This chain uses TRBV28 with TRBJ2-5; a weak D match, TRBD1 (7 bases). The CDR3 loop spans 17 amino acids. CDR1 MDHEN and CDR2 SYDVKM come from the germline V gene. V was cut by 6 bases and J by 6 bases, with 26 bases left in between. CDR3 sequence (DNA): TGTGCCAGCAGCCCATTCCCTGGAGGAGGGGGCGAGAAGACCCAGTACTTC. It translates to CASSPFPGGGGEKTQYF.

J is TRBJ1-2 and V is TRBV29-1; D gene uncertain. The CDR3 spans 13 residues. Trimming removed 4 bases from V and 13 bases from J, with 22 bases in between. CDR1 SQVTM and CDR2 ANQGSEA come from the germline V gene. The chain's CDR3 is CSVGVRTAAAVTF. The CDR3 nucleotides are TGCAGCGTTGGAGTCAGGACGGCGGCGGCTGTCACCTTC.

The sample holds a few counts of this clone. This CDR3 reads CASSPHRSGESYNEQFF. The DNA for the CDR3 is TGTGCCAGCAGCCCACACCGTTCTGGGGAGTCCTACAATGAGCAGTTCTTC. The V and J genes are TRBV7-2 and TRBJ2-1; weak D call: TRBD2 (5 bases). The CDR3 has 17 amino acids. V lost 5 bases and J 1 base, leaving 18 bases between the germline ends. Germline V lookup: CDR1 SGHTA, CDR2 FQGNSA.

The CDR3 loop reads CAWSRGADTGELFF. Here the CDR3 DNA reads TGTGCCTGGAGTCGGGGGGCGGACACCGGGGAGCTGTTTTTT. The chain uses TRBV30 and TRBJ2-2; perhaps TRBD2 as D (7 bases). The V end was cut by 2 bases, the J end by 3 bases, with 10 bases between. Per the germline V gene, CDR1 is GTSNPN and CDR2 is SVGIG (reference sequence). The CDR3 runs to 14 residues.

In this sample, this clone turned up a few times. The V and J genes are TRBV5-6 and TRBJ2-7, with D perhaps matching TRBD1 or TRBD2 (5 bases each). Germline assignment: CDR1 SGHDT and CDR2 YYEEEE. The CDR3 totals 16 residues. V lost 4 bases, J lost 3 bases, and 20 bases lay in between. CDR3 sequence reads: CASSMRRVLGVYEQYF. CDR3 sequence (DNA): TGTGCCAGCAGCATGCGCAGGGTTTTGGGAGTCTACGAGCAGTACTTC.

This clone has just a few counts. The chain is built from TRBV30 and TRBJ1-1; no definite D call. This CDR3 comprises 10 residues. The V gene's germline CDR1 is GTSNPN and CDR2 SVGIG (reference sequence). V was clipped by 3 bases and J by 11 bases, with 10 bases between them. This CDR3 is CAWRKVGAFF. Here the CDR3 DNA reads TGTGCCTGGAGGAAGGTTGGGGCTTTCTTT.

The sample holds a few counts of this clone. This sample also contains other DNA sequences that code for the same CDR3. The chain recombines TRBV29-1 with TRBJ2-3, with D perhaps TRBD2 (5 bases). V shed 2 bases and J shed 0 bases, with 6 bases lying between them. CDR3 length: 13 residues. In germline, CDR1 is SQVTM, CDR2 ANQGSEA. This CDR3 is CSVERGSTDTQYF. CDR3 DNA: TGCAGCGTTGAACGGGGTAGCACAGATACGCAGTATTTT.

Only a few counts were recorded for this clone. J is TRBJ2-2 and V is TRBV9; 10 bases align to TRBD2. The CDR3 is 15 amino acids. Trimming took 4 bases from V and 3 from J; bases not matched to a gene: 3. CDR1 and CDR2 (germline): SGDLS, YYNGEE. The CDR3 sequence is CASSPGLADTGELFF. For the CDR3, the DNA is TGTGCCAGCAGCCCCGGACTAGCGGACACCGGGGAGCTGTTTTTT.

The chain joins TRBV28 to TRBJ2-4; D perhaps matches TRBD2 (5 bases). CDR3 size: 16 residues. Germline lookup yields CDR1 MDHEN and CDR2 SYDVKM. V was cut by 3 bases and J by 1 base, with 13 bases left in between. The CDR3 DNA reads TGTGCCAGCAGTTTCCCCCCGAGAGGGGCCAAAAACATTCAGTACTTC. Protein: CASSFPPRGAKNIQYF. The whole variable domain, filled in from reference TRBV28 and TRBJ2-4, reads DVKVTQSSRYLVKRTGEKVFLECVQDMDHENMFWYRQDPGLGLRLIYFSYDVKMKEKGDIPEGYSVSREKKERFSLILESASTNQTSMYLCASSFPPRGAKNIQYFGAGTRLSVL.

The V gene is TRBV7-9, the J gene TRBJ1-1; D remains ambiguous. The CDR3 is 13 residues long. Trimming left V 3 bases short and J 1 base short, with 6 bases between. Looked up from germline, CDR1 is SEHNR and CDR2 is FQNEAQ (reference sequence). CDR3 nucleotide sequence: TGTGCCAGCAGCTTTCCGGAGAACACTGAAGCTTTCTTT. It is translated as CASSFPENTEAFF. The full variable domain, with the rest looked up from reference TRBV7-9 and TRBJ1-1, is DTGVSQNPRHKITKRGQNVTFRCDPISEHNRLYWYRQTLGQGPEFLTYFQNEAQLEKSRLLSDRFSAERPKGSFSTLEIQRTEQGDSAMYLCASSFPENTEAFFGQGTRLTVV.

The gene calls are TRBV5-1 and TRBJ2-7; TRBD1 matches 8 bases. The V gene's germline CDR1 is SGHRS and CDR2 YFSETQ. With V trimmed by 4 bases and J by 3 bases, 6 bases remained unmatched. This CDR3 is 14 amino acids long. CDR3 DNA: TGCGCCAGCAGCGCAGGACAGGGTAACTACGAGCAGTACTTC. Translated, it gives CASSAGQGNYEQYF.

The rearrangement joins TRBV7-9 to TRBJ1-2; unclear D gene. The CDR3 totals 12 residues. Germline assignment: CDR1 SEHNR and CDR2 FQNEAQ (reference sequence). Trimming removed 5 bases from V and 10 bases from J, with 14 bases in between. The CDR3 region has the DNA TGTGCCAGCAGCACTGGACGGGGAGTCTACACCTTC. Its translation is CASSTGRGVYTF.

The chain couples TRBV7-9 to TRBJ2-7; D might be TRBD2 (7 bases). This CDR3 is built from 14 residues. Trimming took off 5 bases at V and 6 bases at J, with 17 bases between the two ends. Germline CDR1 and CDR2: SEHNR and FQNEAQ (reference sequence). DNA for the CDR3: TGTGCCAGCAGCCCGGGGGCGGGAGTCGGCGAGCAGTACTTC. This translates into CASSPGAGVGEQYF.

V is TRBV4-3 and J is TRBJ2-2, with 8 bases lining up with TRBD1. J lost 0 bases, V lost 0 bases, and 6 bases had no gene match. Germline CDR1 and CDR2: LGHNA and YSLEER. The CDR3 consists of 18 residues. The CDR3 DNA sequence: TGCGCCAGCAGCCAAGAGACAGGGGTCTACGCGAACACCGGGGAGCTGTTTTTT. It is translated as CASSQETGVYANTGELFF.

The V gene is TRBV6-1, the J gene TRBJ2-2; 10 nucleotides align to TRBD1. Germline V lookup: CDR1 MNHNS, CDR2 SASEGT. J gave up 7 bases and V 8 bases, and 10 bases lay outside the gene matches. The CDR3 runs to 15 residues. The CDR3 nucleotides read TGTGCCAGCCGGGACAGGGGAGGCGGTGGCGGGGAGCTGTTTTTT. This translates into CASRDRGGGGGELFF.

The sample holds a few counts of this clone. The V gene is TRBV28, the J gene TRBJ2-7, with TRBD1 matching 8 bases. Germline V gene data show CDR1 as MDHEN and CDR2 as SYDVKM. V lost 8 bases and J lost 6; bases outside the gene matches: 6. The CDR3 loop spans 12 amino acids. CDR3 coding DNA: TGTGCCAGCGGAGGACAGGGTTCCGAGCAGTACTTC. It encodes CASGGQGSEQYF.

This chain connects TRBV6-5 to TRBJ2-1; TRBD2 aligns across 13 bases. Germline V gene sequence: CDR1 MNHEY, CDR2 SVGAGI. The CDR3 loop spans 15 amino acids. The ends lost 10 bases at V and 7 bases at J; junction bases unmatched: 10. CDR3 loop: CATGTSGKPGNEQFF. In DNA, the CDR3 is TGTGCCACCGGGACTAGCGGGAAACCGGGGAATGAGCAGTTCTTC.

The chain employs TRBV11-2 and TRBJ2-7; 8 bases fit TRBD1. The trim removed 1 base at V and 4 bases at J, leaving 6 bases unmatched. CDR1 is SGHAT and CDR2 is FQNNGV in the germline V gene. The CDR3 sequence is 15 residues long. CDR3 DNA: TGTGCCAGCAGCTTAGCGGGGACAGGATTTTACGAGCAGTACTTC. Its protein is CASSLAGTGFYEQYF.

The sample holds a few counts of this clone. The J gene is TRBJ1-1, the V gene TRBV9; no reliable D call. The CDR3 sequence is 14 residues long. Trimming stripped 0 bases from V and 0 bases from J, with 6 bases between. From germline, CDR1 is SGDLS and CDR2 YYNGEE. The CDR3 here is CASSVGALNTEAFF. CDR3 nucleotide sequence: TGTGCCAGCAGCGTAGGAGCCTTGAACACTGAAGCTTTCTTT.

J is TRBJ1-5 and V is TRBV30; a weak D match, TRBD1 (5 bases). Germline loops: CDR1 GTSNPN, CDR2 SVGIG (reference sequence). CDR3 size: 13 residues. The ends were cut back, 5 bases at V and 7 bases at J, with 15 bases in the middle. CDR3 protein: CAWAWGGEQPQHF. The CDR3 coding sequence is TGTGCCTGGGCGTGGGGGGGGGAACAGCCCCAGCATTTT.

In nucleotides, the CDR3 is TGTGCCAGCAGCCAAGCCGAGGTCCGAAATTCACCCCTCCACTTT. It specifies CASSQAEVRNSPLHF. The chain uses TRBV4-2 and TRBJ1-6; D is undetermined. This CDR3 is 15 amino acids long. The germline V gene encodes CDR1 LGHNA and CDR2 YNFKEQ. Trimming pared 1 base from V and 7 bases from J, leaving 11 bases between.

The chain recombines TRBV5-4 with TRBJ1-2; TRBD1 matches at 10 bases. Germline CDR1 is SGHNT and CDR2 is YYREEE (reference sequence). After removal of 3 bases from V and 0 bases from J, the junction contained 5 bases not matched to a gene. CDR3 size: 16 residues. The CDR3 DNA is TGTGCCAGCAGCTCACCGGGACAGGGGACTAACTATGGCTACACCTTC. It encodes CASSSPGQGTNYGYTF.

This sequence joins TRBV18 and TRBJ1-5; unclear D gene. The CDR3 is made up of 13 amino acids. Germline assignment: CDR1 KGHSH and CDR2 LQKENI. Trimming cost V 5 bases and J 1 base, with 6 bases left between them. CDR3 protein: CASSDQSNQPQHF. CDR3 coding DNA: TGTGCCAGCTCAGACCAAAGCAATCAGCCCCAGCATTTT.

The chain links TRBV2 to TRBJ2-7; 12 bases agree with TRBD2. The CDR3 totals 15 residues. V was pared by 6 bases and J by 3 bases, with 6 bases of the junction left unmatched. CDR1 and CDR2 from the germline V gene are SNHLY and FYNNEI. Written as DNA, the CDR3 is TGTGCCAGCAGCGCCCAACTAGCGGGAGGCTACGAGCAGTACTTC. Translating gives CASSAQLAGGYEQYF.

This clone was observed a handful of times. The genes are TRBV7-2 and TRBJ2-7; D might be TRBD1 (6 bases). Germline-derived CDR1 and CDR2 are SGHTA and FQGNSA. The CDR3 contains 15 residues. Trimming removed 6 bases from V and 4 bases from J, with 19 bases in between. CDR3: CASSSGTFKFYEQYF. CDR3 nucleotides: TGTGCCAGCAGTTCCGGGACATTCAAATTTTACGAGCAGTACTTC.